This T cell receptor beta chain stems from a study of blood T cell repertoires in COVID-19. This clone showed up just a few times. Either two negative PCRs, clearance, or symptom resolution qualified Cohort 3 donors as recovered. Per the authors' pipeline: Nucleated cell counts were estimated from reference gene primer amplification. Some clones are missing from TCRdb's copy, which holds only in-frame ones; the method was immunoSEQ multiplex PCR. V, J and clone size are taken as reported in that table, and D and trimming were inferred from the DNA itself. The repertoire holds about 200,000 clones, with more than 70% as singletons. With 5 bases removed from V and 0 bases from J, the gap between germline ends came to 22 bases. Germline V lookup: CDR1 MGHRA, CDR2 YSYEKL. The CDR3 covers 19 residues.

J is TRBJ1-4 and V is TRBV4-1, with a tentative D call TRBD1 (6 bases). Material for sequencing was PBMCs or T cells enriched from blood (not recorded which). The clonotype comes from a young woman who had recovered from COVID-19. CDR3 DNA sequence: TGCGCCAGCAGCAAGGACCCGGTCTACAGGGCCTCAACTAATGAAAAACTGTTTTTT. Translation gives CASSKDPVYRASTNEKLFF.